This T cell receptor beta chain was sequenced in a study of T-cell memory formation after mild COVID-19. CDR1 LNHDA and CDR2 SQIVND come from the germline V gene (reference sequence). The V and J ends lost 8 bases and 5 bases, in that order; junction bases with no gene match: 6. The CDR3 is 13 amino acids. 5'RACE with constant-segment primers built TCRalpha and TCRbeta cDNA libraries with UMIs. One entry per CDR3 protein results from TCRdb running MiXCR on the 5' RACE reads. Of some 300,000 distinct CDR3 sequences in the sample, approximately 22% were seen once. General study points: Day 37-peaking second-wave clones had unconfirmed SARS-CoV-2 specificity.

This clonotype was observed a few times. No antigen is known for it. The sequence derives from a man younger than 35 who had mild COVID-19 (a few samples of this study predate the infection). Cell type and time point are not known. Sequencing input: PBMCs or a T cell subset sorted from them (not recorded which). This chain uses TRBV19 with TRBJ1-1; 9 positions match TRBD1. CDR3: CASAGQGGTEAFF. CDR3 nucleotides: TGTGCCAGTGCGGGACAGGGAGGGACTGAAGCTTTCTTT.